This T cell receptor beta chain came from a study of blood T cell repertoires in COVID-19. Across about two dozen US areas, participants ranged in age from 18 to 89 years. Germline V gives CDR1 MNHEY, CDR2 SVGAGI. The V and J ends lost 5 bases and 4 bases respectively, with 3 bases between them. CDR3 length: 11 residues. Measured with immunoSEQ multiplex PCR; TCRdb has only the in-frame clones, and not every one. In the table there are hundreds of thousands of clones, roughly 84% of which are singletons. The chain uses TRBV6-5 and TRBJ2-1; D remains ambiguous. The receptor was derived from a woman aged 25 to 39 who had recovered from COVID-19. Sequenced input: PBMCs or T cells enriched from blood (not recorded which). The CDR3 DNA reads as TGTGCCAGCAGTACTTACAATGAGCAGTTCTTC. Protein product: CASSTYNEQFF.